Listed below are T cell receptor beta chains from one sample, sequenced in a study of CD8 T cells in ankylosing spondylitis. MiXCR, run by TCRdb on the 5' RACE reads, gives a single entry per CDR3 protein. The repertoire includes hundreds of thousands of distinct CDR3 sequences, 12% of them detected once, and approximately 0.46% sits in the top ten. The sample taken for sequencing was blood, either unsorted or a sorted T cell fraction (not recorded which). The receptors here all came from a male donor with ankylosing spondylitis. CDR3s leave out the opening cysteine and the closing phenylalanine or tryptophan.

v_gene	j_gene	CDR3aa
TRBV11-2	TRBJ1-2	ASSLDFRSSGGDGYT
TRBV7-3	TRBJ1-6	ASSFKGDSPLH
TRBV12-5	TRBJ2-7	ASGLARTSGTPYEQY
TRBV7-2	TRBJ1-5	ASSFDREGPQH
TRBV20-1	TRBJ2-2	SANSVNKKSGELF
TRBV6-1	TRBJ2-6	ASSVGNTLLGANVLT
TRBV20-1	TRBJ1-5	SPKGTGNQPQH
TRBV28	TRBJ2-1	ASNTGASYEQF
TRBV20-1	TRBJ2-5	SASLGTEQETQY
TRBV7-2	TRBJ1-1	ASSSQGVGTEAF
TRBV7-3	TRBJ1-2	ASSLYGQGGHGYT
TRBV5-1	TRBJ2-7	ASSTRQGFYEQY
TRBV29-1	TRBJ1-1	SVSDRVAEAF
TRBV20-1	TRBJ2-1	SATFGTHNEQF
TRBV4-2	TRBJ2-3	ASSSDRVVADTQY
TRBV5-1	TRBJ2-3	ASSSLQGDTQY
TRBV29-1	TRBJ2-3	SVDRSDSDTQY
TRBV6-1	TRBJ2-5	AATVAGLRETQY
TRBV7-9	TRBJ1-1	ASSRTVTEAF
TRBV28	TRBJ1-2	ASSFRGQGYGYT
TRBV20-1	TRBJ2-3	SAEDRGQGTDTQY
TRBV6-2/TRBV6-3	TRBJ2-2	ASTEGGAGTGELF
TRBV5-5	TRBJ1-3	ASSLDRGSGNTIY
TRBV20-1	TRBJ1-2	SANRQGGNGYT
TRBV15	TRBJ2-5	ATRRVQETQY
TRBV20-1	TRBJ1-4	SAREEGVGEKLF
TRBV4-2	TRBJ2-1	ASSQDRLADLYNEQF
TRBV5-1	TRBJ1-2	ASSYRQGNYGYT
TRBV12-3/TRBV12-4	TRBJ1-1	ASSPTGALNTEAF
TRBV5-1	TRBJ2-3	ASSPAVVAAADTQY
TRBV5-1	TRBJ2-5	ASSAPGGGYEETQY
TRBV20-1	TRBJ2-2	SATGPNTGELF
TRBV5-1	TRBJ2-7	ASSKAGSQSSYEQY
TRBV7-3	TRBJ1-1	ASSLFADNTEAF
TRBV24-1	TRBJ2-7	ATSDRGQGNLYEQY
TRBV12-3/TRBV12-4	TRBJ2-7	ASSSRLAVPYEQY
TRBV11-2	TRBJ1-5	ASSTPGHRYSGDQPQH
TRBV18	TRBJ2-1	ASSPNREDYNEQF
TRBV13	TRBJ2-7	ASSSLRDYSYEQY
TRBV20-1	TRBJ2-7	SALSRKGLTYEQY
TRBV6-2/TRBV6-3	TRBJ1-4	ASRPTDLTNEKLF
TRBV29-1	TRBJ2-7	SVVCRDSNEQY
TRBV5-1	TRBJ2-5	ASSLAPPETQY
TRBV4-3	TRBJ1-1	ASSPPGPPNTEAF
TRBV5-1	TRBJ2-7	ASSPSLDSSYEQY
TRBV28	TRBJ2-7	ASTSGILYEQY
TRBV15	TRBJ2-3	ATSRLFGGRADTQY
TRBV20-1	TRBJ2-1	SASILAALNEQF
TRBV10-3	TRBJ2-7	AISEAGTGAKQY
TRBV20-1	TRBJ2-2	SARKGLATGELF
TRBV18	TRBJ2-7	ASSPDRAHEQY